The subject of this entry is one T cell receptor (beta chain). Trimming left V 6 bases short and J 6 bases short, with 15 bases between. CDR3 length: 12 amino acids. The germline CDR1 and CDR2 sequences are DFQATT and SNEGSKA (reference sequence). A sample-barcoded 5' primer and a J-beta primer mix were used in a second PCR of roughly 7 to 12 cycles. TCRdb reprocessed the 5' RACE reads via MiXCR and lists one record per CDR3 protein. The data contain more than 650,000 distinct CDR3 sequences, 22% of them singletons. The data derive from a study of blood T cells in healthy people across ages. No fewer than 5.5 micrograms of total RNA were isolated from every sample.

The sequence was collected from an older man in good health. The chain joins TRBV20-1 to TRBJ2-7; weak D call: TRBD1 (6 bases). Sequenced input: blood. CDR3 region: CSATRDKGEQYF. The CDR3 nucleotides read TGCAGTGCAACCCGGGACAAGGGCGAGCAGTACTTC.